The rows below give T cell receptor beta chains drawn from one sample of a study of shared clonotypes between healthy human individuals. Clones were read by immunoSEQ multiplex PCR, and TCRdb kept only the in-frame ones, dropping some. The data contain a few million clones, nearly 97% of them singletons. The sample consisted of naive CD4+ T cells sorted from blood. All receptors derive from a man aged 18 to 30 in good health. Both conserved end residues are part of each CDR3. A D gene is named only where the DNA matches it firmly. A clone size is listed for some rows: how often the clone was seen (once, few, many), or a class if it is expanded.

size	V	D	J	CDR3	DNA
.	TRBV7-9	.	TRBJ1-5	CVSSRDTGGNQPQHF	TGTGTCAGCAGTAGGGACACTGGGGGAAATCAGCCCCAGCATTTT
.	TRBV7-2	TRBD2	TRBJ2-7	CASSLAASGSEQYF	TGTGCCAGCAGCTTAGCTGCTAGCGGGAGCGAGCAGTACTTC
once	TRBV6-1	.	TRBJ2-4	CASSDYVLPGAKNIQYF	TGTGCCAGCAGTGATTATGTCCTTCCGGGGGCCAAAAACATTCAGTACTTC
.	TRBV5-6	TRBD2	TRBJ2-3	CASSLGTSFSTDTQYF	TGTGCCAGCAGCCTAGGGACTAGCTTTAGCACAGATACGCAGTATTTT
.	TRBV15	.	TRBJ1-4	CATSGEQGGPLKLFF	TGTGCCACCAGCGGAGAACAGGGCGGGCCTTTAAAACTGTTTTTT
.	TRBV9	.	TRBJ2-2	CASSVSGQWNTGELFF	TGTGCCAGCAGCGTAAGCGGCCAGTGGAACACCGGGGAGCTGTTTTTT
.	TRBV18	.	TRBJ2-7	CASSPGAGALREQYF	TGTGCCAGCTCACCAGGTGCAGGGGCCCTCCGGGAGCAGTACTTC
.	TRBV5-1	.	TRBJ2-7	CASSLASYSYEQYF	TGCGCCAGCAGCTTGGCGTCCTATTCCTACGAGCAGTACTTC
.	TRBV7-9	.	TRBJ2-1	CASSFLIGGGVSEQFF	TGTGCCAGCAGCTTCCTAATAGGGGGGGGCGTGTCTGAGCAGTTCTTC
.	TRBV5-4	TRBD1	TRBJ1-2	CATTGTGTSNEGYTF	TGTGCCACAACCGGGACAGGTACTTCTAATGAGGGCTACACCTTC
.	TRBV18	TRBD1	TRBJ2-7	CASSPNPTGGEQYF	TGTGCCAGCTCACCGAACCCTACAGGGGGCGAGCAGTACTTC
.	TRBV18	.	TRBJ1-4	CASSPLGSATNEKLFF	TGTGCCAGCTCGCCCCTAGGGAGTGCAACTAATGAAAAACTGTTTTTT
.	TRBV13	.	TRBJ1-2	CASSPQWGDPDSGGYTF	TGTGCCAGCAGCCCTCAGTGGGGGGACCCCGATAGCGGTGGCTACACCTTC
.	TRBV19	.	TRBJ2-3	CASSMDRDQDTQYF	TGTGCCAGTAGTATGGACCGGGACCAAGATACGCAGTATTTT
.	TRBV30	TRBD1	TRBJ2-4	CAWSGQRGTGGVKNIQYF	TGTGCCTGGAGTGGCCAAAGGGGGACAGGGGGTGTCAAAAACATTCAGTACTTC
.	TRBV11-2	TRBD2	TRBJ2-7	CASSPRTSGPSYEQYF	TGTGCCAGCAGCCCTAGAACTAGCGGCCCCTCCTACGAGCAGTACTTC
.	TRBV19	.	TRBJ2-5	CASSIVKTQYF	TGTGCCAGTAGTATAGTAAAGACCCAGTACTTC
.	TRBV7-9	TRBD2	TRBJ2-1	CASSLASGMYNEQFF	TGTGCCAGCAGCCTAGCTAGCGGGATGTACAATGAGCAGTTCTTC
.	TRBV18	TRBD2	TRBJ2-3	CASSDIPPGGSTDTQYF	TGTGCCAGCTCAGACATTCCCCCGGGAGGGAGCACAGATACGCAGTATTTT
.	TRBV12-5	.	TRBJ1-2	CASGLSISPNPWDYGYTF	TGTGCTAGTGGTTTGTCCATTAGTCCGAATCCCTGGGACTATGGCTACACCTTC
.	TRBV25-1	TRBD2	TRBJ2-3	CASSRTSGLLFNADTQYF	TGTGCCAGCAGCCGGACTAGCGGGCTTCTTTTTAATGCAGATACGCAGTATTTT
.	TRBV28	.	TRBJ1-2	CASSPDTLNYGYTF	TGTGCCAGCAGTCCGGACACCTTAAACTATGGCTACACCTTC
once	TRBV27	.	TRBJ1-2	CASSPTTMGGGYGYTF	TGTGCCAGCAGTCCCACCACCATGGGGGGGGGTTATGGCTACACCTTC
.	TRBV2	TRBD2	TRBJ2-2	CASSEALTSGKGRTGELFF	TGTGCCAGCAGTGAAGCGTTGACTAGCGGGAAGGGTCGCACCGGGGAGCTGTTTTTT
.	TRBV9	TRBD2	TRBJ2-1	CASSVAPRGSYNEQFF	TGTGCCAGCAGCGTAGCTCCGCGGGGGAGTTACAATGAGCAGTTCTTC
.	TRBV19	TRBD1	TRBJ2-1	CASSTSDRVNEQFF	TGTGCCAGTAGTACTTCGGACAGGGTAAATGAGCAGTTCTTC
.	TRBV6-1	.	TRBJ2-3	CASSIPIRGTDTQYF	TGTGCCAGCAGTATTCCGATCCGGGGCACAGATACGCAGTATTTT
.	TRBV6-1	.	TRBJ1-1	CASSSRHNTEAFF	TGTGCCAGCAGTTCCCGACACAACACTGAAGCTTTCTTT
.	TRBV7-9	TRBD1	TRBJ2-2	CASSSGQTNGELFF	TGTGCCAGCAGCTCGGGACAGACGAACGGGGAGCTGTTTTTT
.	TRBV5-1	.	TRBJ1-1	CASSLQGGGTEAFF	TGCGCCAGCAGCTTGCAGGGAGGGGGAACTGAAGCTTTCTTT
.	TRBV2	.	TRBJ1-1	CASSLGGWNTEAFF	TGTGCCAGCAGTCTAGGCGGCTGGAACACTGAAGCTTTCTTT
.	TRBV28	TRBD1	TRBJ1-2	CASSLTGGVTGYTF	TGTGCCAGCAGCCTGACAGGGGGGGTCACTGGCTACACCTTC
.	TRBV28	TRBD1	TRBJ1-6	CASSLDRAASSYNSPLHF	TGTGCCAGCAGTTTAGACAGGGCCGCAAGCTCCTATAATTCACCCCTCCACTTT
.	TRBV9	TRBD1	TRBJ1-1	CASSPTGGTNTEAFF	TGTGCCAGCAGCCCGACAGGGGGTACGAACACTGAAGCTTTCTTT
.	TRBV9	.	TRBJ2-6	CASSAQPVSGANVLTF	TGTGCCAGCAGCGCCCAACCGGTATCTGGGGCCAACGTCCTGACTTTC
.	TRBV25-1	TRBD2	TRBJ2-7	CASRNTGTSGSEQYF	TGTGCCAGCAGGAATACCGGGACTAGCGGGAGTGAGCAGTACTTC
.	TRBV6-6	.	TRBJ1-6	CASSYGPNNSPLHF	TGTGCCAGCAGTTACGGACCGAATAATTCACCCCTCCACTTT
.	TRBV18	.	TRBJ2-4	CASSPGNQNIQYF	TGTGCCAGCTCACCAGGAAACCAAAACATTCAGTACTTC
.	TRBV19	TRBD1	TRBJ2-7	CASSRVSGQGASYEQYF	TGTGCCAGTAGCCGTGTTAGCGGACAGGGGGCATCCTACGAGCAGTACTTC
.	TRBV5-1	.	TRBJ1-2	CASSFGDNYGYTF	TGCGCCAGCAGCTTTGGGGATAACTATGGCTACACCTTC
.	TRBV11-2	.	TRBJ2-2	CASSLGPGELFF	TGTGCCAGCAGCCTAGGTCCGGGGGAGCTGTTTTTT
.	TRBV19	.	TRBJ1-6	CASSIVGQFNSPLHF	TGTGCCAGTAGTATAGTTGGACAGTTTAATTCACCCCTCCACTTT
.	TRBV19	.	TRBJ1-6	CASSLSSRISNSPLHF	TGTGCCAGTAGTTTATCCAGCCGTATTTCGAATTCACCCCTCCACTTT
.	TRBV6-5	.	TRBJ1-2	CASAKGGQPLGYTF	TGTGCCAGCGCTAAGGGAGGACAGCCGCTTGGCTACACCTTC
.	TRBV5-4	.	TRBJ2-2	CASSTSGVDTGELFF	TGTGCCAGCAGCACCTCAGGGGTCGACACCGGGGAGCTGTTTTTT
.	TRBV6-5	TRBD1	TRBJ2-7	CASSSRGTGDYEQYF	TGTGCCAGCAGTTCCCGCGGGACAGGGGACTACGAGCAGTACTTC
.	TRBV29-1	TRBD1	TRBJ1-2	CSARTGWDYGYTF	TGCAGCGCCAGGACAGGGTGGGACTATGGCTACACCTTC
.	TRBV2	.	TRBJ2-5	CASIGGRVETQYF	TGTGCCAGCATCGGGGGCAGGGTAGAGACCCAGTACTTC
few	TRBV6-5	.	TRBJ1-6	CASSRGKNSPLHF	TGTGCCAGCAGTAGGGGAAAAAATTCACCCCTCCACTTT
.	TRBV18	.	TRBJ2-5	CASSLPGGQETQYF	TGTGCCAGCTCACTCCCCGGGGGCCAAGAGACCCAGTACTTC
.	TRBV11-2	TRBD2	TRBJ2-3	CASSFPGGGPDTQYF	TGTGCCAGCAGCTTCCCGGGGGGTGGCCCAGATACGCAGTATTTT
.	TRBV28	.	TRBJ1-4	CASSPDTINEKLFF	TGTGCCAGCAGTCCGGACACGATAAATGAAAAACTGTTTTTT
.	TRBV7-9	.	TRBJ2-7	CASSLVRSSYEQYF	TGTGCCAGCAGCTTAGTAAGATCTTCCTACGAGCAGTACTTC
.	TRBV30	.	TRBJ2-7	CAWSVPRISYEQYF	TGTGCCTGGAGTGTACCCAGGATCTCCTACGAGCAGTACTTC
.	TRBV5-1	.	TRBJ2-7	CASSPRGSSYEQYF	TGCGCCAGCAGCCCGAGGGGGAGCTCCTACGAGCAGTACTTC
.	TRBV21-1	.	TRBJ1-2	CASSTFHRDIDGYTF	TGTGCCAGCAGCACGTTTCACAGGGATATCGATGGCTACACCTTC
.	TRBV28	.	TRBJ2-7	CASSFSREQYF	TGTGCCAGCAGTTTCAGCAGGGAGCAGTACTTC
.	TRBV12-1	.	TRBJ1-5	CASSWTGHQPQHF	TGTGCCAGCAGCTGGACAGGGCATCAGCCCCAGCATTTT
.	TRBV30	.	TRBJ1-1	CAWSVGQTNTEAFF	TGTGCCTGGAGTGTAGGACAGACGAACACTGAAGCTTTCTTT
.	TRBV5-1	TRBD1	TRBJ2-2	CASSLGGTANTGELFF	TGCGCCAGCAGCTTGGGTGGGACAGCTAACACCGGGGAGCTGTTTTTT